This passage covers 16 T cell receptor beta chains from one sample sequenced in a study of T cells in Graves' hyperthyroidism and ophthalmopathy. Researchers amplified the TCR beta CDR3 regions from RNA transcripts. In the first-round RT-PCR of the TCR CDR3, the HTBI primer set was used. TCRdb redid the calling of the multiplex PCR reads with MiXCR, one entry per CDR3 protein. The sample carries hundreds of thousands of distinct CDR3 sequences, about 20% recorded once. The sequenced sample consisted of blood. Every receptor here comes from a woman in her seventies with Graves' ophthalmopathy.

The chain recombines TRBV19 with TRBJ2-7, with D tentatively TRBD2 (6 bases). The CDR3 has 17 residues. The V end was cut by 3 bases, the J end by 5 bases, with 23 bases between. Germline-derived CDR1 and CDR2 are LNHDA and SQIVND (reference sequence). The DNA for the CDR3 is TGTGCCAGTAGTATGGTTGGGGTAGGAGGGGCGAGGAACGAGCAGTACTTC. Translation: CASSMVGVGGARNEQYF.

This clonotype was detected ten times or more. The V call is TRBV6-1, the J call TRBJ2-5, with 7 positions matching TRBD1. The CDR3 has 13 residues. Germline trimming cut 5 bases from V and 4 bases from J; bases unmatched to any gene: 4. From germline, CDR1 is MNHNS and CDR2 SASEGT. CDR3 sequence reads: CASSWTGGETQYF. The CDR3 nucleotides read TGTGCCAGCAGTTGGACAGGAGGAGAGACCCAGTACTTC.

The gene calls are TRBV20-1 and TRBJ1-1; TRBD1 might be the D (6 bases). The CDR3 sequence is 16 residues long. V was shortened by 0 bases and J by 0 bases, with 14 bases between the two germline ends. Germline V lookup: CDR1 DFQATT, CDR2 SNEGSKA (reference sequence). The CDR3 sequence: CSARDQGRPVNTEAFF. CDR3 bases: TGCAGTGCTAGAGATCAGGGGAGGCCAGTGAACACTGAAGCTTTCTTT.

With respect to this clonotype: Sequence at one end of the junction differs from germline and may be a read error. CDR3 region: CASRDGSSYNERFF. The CDR3 nucleotides read TGCGCCAGCAGGGACGGTAGCTCCTACAATGAGCGGTTCTTC. The chain joins TRBV10-1 to TRBJ2-1; D not resolved. The CDR3 is 14 residues long. CDR1 is WNHNN, CDR2 SYGVQD, per germline (reference sequence).

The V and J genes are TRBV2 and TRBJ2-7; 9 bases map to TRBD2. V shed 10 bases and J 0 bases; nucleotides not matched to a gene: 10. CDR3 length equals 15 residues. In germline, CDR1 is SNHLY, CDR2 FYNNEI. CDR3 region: CAIGGGRARSYEQYF. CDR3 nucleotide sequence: TGTGCCATCGGGGGCGGGAGGGCCCGCTCCTACGAGCAGTACTTC. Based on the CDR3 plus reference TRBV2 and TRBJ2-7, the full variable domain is EPEVTQTPSHQVTQMGQEVILRCVPISNHLYFYWYRQILGQKVEFLVSFYNNEISEKSEIFDDQFSVERPDGSNFTLKIRSTKLEDSAMYFCAIGGGRARSYEQYFGPGTRLTVT.

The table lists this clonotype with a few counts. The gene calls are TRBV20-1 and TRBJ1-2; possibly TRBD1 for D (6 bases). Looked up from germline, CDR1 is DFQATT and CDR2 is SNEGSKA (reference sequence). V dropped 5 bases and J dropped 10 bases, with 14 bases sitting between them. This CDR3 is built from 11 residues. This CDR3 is CSAGQGNDYTF. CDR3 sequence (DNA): TGCAGTGCTGGGCAGGGGAATGACTACACCTTC.

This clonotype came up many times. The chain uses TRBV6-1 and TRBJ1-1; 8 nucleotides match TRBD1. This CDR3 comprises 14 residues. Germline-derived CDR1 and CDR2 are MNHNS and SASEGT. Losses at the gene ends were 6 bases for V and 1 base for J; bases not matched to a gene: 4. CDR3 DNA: TGTGCCAGCAGGGCAGGGGGCGGGAACACTGAAGCTTTCTTT. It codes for CASRAGGGNTEAFF.

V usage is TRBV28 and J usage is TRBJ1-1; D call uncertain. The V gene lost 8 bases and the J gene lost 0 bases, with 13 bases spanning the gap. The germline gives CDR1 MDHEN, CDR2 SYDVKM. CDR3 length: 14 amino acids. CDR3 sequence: CASRQWAVNTEAFF. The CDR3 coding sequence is TGTGCCAGCCGCCAATGGGCGGTGAACACTGAAGCTTTCTTT.

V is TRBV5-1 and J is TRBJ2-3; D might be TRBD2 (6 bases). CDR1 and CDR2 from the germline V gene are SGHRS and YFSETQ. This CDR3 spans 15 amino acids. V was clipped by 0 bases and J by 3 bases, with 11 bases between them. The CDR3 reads CASSLAGRLTDTQYF. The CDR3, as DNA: TGCGCCAGCAGCTTGGCCGGGAGATTGACAGATACGCAGTATTTT.

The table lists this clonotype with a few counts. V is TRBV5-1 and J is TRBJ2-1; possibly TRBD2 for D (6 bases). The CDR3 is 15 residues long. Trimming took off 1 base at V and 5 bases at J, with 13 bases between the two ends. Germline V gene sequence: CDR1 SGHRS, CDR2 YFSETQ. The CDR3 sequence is CASSLMSSVDNEQFF. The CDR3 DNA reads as TGCGCCAGCAGCTTGATGTCTAGCGTCGACAATGAGCAGTTCTTC. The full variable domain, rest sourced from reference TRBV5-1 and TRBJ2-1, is KAGVTQTPRYLIKTRGQQVTLSCSPISGHRSVSWYQQTPGQGLQFLFEYFSETQRNKGNFPGRFSGRQFSNSRSEMNVSTLELGDSALYLCASSLMSSVDNEQFFGPGTRLTVL.

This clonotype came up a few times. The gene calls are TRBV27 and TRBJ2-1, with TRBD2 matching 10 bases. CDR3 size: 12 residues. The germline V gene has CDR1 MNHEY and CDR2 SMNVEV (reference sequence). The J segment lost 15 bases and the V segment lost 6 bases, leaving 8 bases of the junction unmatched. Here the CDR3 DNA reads TGTGCCAGCAGGGGACTAGCGTTTCATACGTTCTTC. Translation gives CASRGLAFHTFF.

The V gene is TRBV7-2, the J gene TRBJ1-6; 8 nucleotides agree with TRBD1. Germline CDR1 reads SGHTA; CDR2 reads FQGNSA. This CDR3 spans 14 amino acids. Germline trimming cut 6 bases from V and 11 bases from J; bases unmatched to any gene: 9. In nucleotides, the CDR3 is TGTGCCAGCAGACCGACAGGGGTCACGGCACCCCTCCACTTT. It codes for CASRPTGVTAPLHF.

Written as DNA, the CDR3 is TGTGCCAGCAGCTTATTTTCGACAGGCTATGGCTACACCTTC. This codes for CASSLFSTGYGYTF. The rearrangement links TRBV11-2 to TRBJ1-2, with D maybe TRBD1 (6 bases). Germline assignment: CDR1 SGHAT and CDR2 FQNNGV. The CDR3 is made up of 14 amino acids. Trimming shortened V by 2 bases and J by 4 bases, and 11 bases separated the two germline ends.

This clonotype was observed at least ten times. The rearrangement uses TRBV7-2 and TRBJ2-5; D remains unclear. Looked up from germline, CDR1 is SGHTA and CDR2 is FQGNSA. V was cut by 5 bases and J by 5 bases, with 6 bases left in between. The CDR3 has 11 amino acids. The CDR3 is CASSHRETQYF. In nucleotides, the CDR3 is TGTGCCAGCAGCCACCGGGAGACCCAGTACTTC.

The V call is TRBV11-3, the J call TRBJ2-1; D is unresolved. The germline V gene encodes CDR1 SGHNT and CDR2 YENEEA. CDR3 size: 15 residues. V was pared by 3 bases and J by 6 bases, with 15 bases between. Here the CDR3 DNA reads TGTGCCAGCAGCTTGGGCGGCAAAGGTTCCAATGAGCAGTTCTTC. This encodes CASSLGGKGSNEQFF. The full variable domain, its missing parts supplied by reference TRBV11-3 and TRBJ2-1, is EAGVVQSPRYKIIEKKQPVAFWCNPISGHNTLYWYLQNLGQGPELLIRYENEEAVDDSQLPKDRFSAERLKGVDSTLKIQPAELGDSAVYLCASSLGGKGSNEQFFGPGTRLTVL.

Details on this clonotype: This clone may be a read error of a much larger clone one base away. The CDR3 DNA sequence: TGCGCCAGCAGCTTGCCGGGACAGGTGAACTATGGCTACACCTTC. Amino acid sequence: CASSLPGQVNYGYTF. This chain joins TRBV5-1 and TRBJ1-2, with 8 bases aligning to TRBD1. The CDR3 loop spans 15 amino acids. The ends lost 1 base at V and 2 bases at J; junction bases unmatched: 4. Germline lookup yields CDR1 SGHRS and CDR2 YFSETQ. Full variable domain (rest looked up from reference TRBV5-1 and TRBJ1-2): KAGVTQTPRYLIKTRGQQVTLSCSPISGHRSVSWYQQTPGQGLQFLFEYFSETQRNKGNFPGRFSGRQFSNSRSEMNVSTLELGDSALYLCASSLPGQVNYGYTFGSGTRLTVV.